The sequence of this TCR beta chain was determined in a study of blood T cell repertoires in COVID-19. Germline CDR1 reads MDHEN; CDR2 reads SYDVKM. V lost 8 bases and J lost 4; bases outside the gene matches: 3. The CDR3 is 12 residues long. Profiling relied on immunoSEQ multiplex PCR, and the TCRdb table lists in-frame clones only, not all of them. The sample includes about 59,000 clones, roughly 85% of them seen just once. The clonotype was recovered from a man between 60 and 75 years old with acute or convalescent COVID-19. Sequencing input: peripheral blood. V and J are TRBV28 and TRBJ2-3, with TRBD2 matching 7 bases. In DNA form, the CDR3 reads TGTGCCAGCGGGGGGGTAGCAGATACGCAGTATTTT. Its protein is CASGGVADTQYF.